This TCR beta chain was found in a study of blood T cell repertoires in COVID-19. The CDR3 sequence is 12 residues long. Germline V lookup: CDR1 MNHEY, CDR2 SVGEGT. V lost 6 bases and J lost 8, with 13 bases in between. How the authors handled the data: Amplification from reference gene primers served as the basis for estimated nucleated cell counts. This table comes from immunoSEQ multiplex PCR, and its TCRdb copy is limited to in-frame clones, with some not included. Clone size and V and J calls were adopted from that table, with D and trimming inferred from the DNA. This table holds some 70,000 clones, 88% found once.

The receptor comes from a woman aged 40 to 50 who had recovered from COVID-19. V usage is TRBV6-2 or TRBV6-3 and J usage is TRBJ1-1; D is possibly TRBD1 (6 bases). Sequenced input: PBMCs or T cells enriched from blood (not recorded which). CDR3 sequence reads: CASSLNRAEAFF. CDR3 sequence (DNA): TGTGCCAGCAGCTTGAACAGGGCGGAAGCTTTCTTT.